This T cell receptor beta chain was sequenced for a study of blood T cell repertoires in COVID-19. Study-wide background: COVID-19 samples, acute and convalescent, were from the United States, Italy and Spain.

TCRdb's table, derived via immunoSEQ multiplex PCR, lists solely in-frame clones and lacks some. Of approximately 200,000 clones listed, around 88% are singletons. The CDR3 has 14 residues. V was trimmed by 4 bases and J by 7 bases, leaving 13 bases between them. CDR1 is KGHDR and CDR2 is SFDVKD in the germline V gene. Sequenced sample: peripheral blood. This clonotype originated in a woman in her twenties or thirties with acute or convalescent COVID-19. V gene TRBV24-1 combines with J gene TRBJ2-4; D perhaps matches TRBD1 (6 bases). CDR3 sequence reads: CATSEPTGFNIQYF. The DNA for the CDR3 is TGTGCCACCAGTGAGCCAACAGGGTTCAACATTCAGTACTTC.